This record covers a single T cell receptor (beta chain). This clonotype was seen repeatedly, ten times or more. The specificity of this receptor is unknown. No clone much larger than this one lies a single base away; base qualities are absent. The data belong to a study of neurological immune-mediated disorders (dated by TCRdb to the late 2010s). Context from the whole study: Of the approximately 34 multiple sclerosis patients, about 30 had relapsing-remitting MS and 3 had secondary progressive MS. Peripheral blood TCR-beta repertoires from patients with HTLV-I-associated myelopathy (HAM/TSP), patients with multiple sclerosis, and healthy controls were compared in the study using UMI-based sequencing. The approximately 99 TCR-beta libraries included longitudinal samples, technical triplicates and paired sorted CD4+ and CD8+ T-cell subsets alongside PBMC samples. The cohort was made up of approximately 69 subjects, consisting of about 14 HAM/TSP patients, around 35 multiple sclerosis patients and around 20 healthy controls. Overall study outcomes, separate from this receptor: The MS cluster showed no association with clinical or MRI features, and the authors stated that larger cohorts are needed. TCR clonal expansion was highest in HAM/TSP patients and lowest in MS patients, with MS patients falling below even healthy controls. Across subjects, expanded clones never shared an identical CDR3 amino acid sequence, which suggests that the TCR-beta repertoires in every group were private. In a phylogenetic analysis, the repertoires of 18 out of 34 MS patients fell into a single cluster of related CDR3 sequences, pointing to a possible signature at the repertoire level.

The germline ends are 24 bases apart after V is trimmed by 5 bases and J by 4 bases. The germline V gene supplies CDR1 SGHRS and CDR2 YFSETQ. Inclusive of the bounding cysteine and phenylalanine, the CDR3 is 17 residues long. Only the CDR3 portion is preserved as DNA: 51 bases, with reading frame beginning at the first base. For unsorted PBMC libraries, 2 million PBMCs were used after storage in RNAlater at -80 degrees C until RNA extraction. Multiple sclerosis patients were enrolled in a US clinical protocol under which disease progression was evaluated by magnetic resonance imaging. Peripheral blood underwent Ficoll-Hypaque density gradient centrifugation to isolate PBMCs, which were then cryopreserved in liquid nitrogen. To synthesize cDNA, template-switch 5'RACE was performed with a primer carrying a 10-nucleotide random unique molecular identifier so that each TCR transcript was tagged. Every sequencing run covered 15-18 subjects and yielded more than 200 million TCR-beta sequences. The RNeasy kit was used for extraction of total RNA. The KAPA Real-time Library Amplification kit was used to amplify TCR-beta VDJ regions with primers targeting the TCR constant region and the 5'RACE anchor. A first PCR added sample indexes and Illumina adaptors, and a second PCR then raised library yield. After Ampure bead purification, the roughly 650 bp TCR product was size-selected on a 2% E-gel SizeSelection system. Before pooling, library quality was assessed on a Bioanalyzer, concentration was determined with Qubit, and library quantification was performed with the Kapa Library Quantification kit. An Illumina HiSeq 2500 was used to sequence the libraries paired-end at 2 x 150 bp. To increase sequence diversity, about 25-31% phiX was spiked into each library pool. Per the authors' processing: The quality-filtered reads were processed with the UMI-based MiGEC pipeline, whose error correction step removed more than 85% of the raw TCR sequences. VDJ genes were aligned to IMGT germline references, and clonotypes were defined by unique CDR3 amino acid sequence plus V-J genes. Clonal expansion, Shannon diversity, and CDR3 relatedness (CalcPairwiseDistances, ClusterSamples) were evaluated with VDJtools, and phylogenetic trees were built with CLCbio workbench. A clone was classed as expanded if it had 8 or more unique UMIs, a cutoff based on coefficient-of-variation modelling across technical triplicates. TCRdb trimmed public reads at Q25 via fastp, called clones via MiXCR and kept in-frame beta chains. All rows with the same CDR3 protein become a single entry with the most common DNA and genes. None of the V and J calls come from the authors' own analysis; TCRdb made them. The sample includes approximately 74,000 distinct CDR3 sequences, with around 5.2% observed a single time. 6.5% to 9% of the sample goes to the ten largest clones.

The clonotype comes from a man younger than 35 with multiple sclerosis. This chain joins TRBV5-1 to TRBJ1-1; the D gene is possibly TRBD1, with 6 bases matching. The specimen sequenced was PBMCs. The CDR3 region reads CASSYGRGQQRATEAFF. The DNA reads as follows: TGCGCCAGCAGTTACGGCCGGGGACAACAGAGGGCCACTGAAGCTTTCTTT.